This T cell receptor beta chain was sequenced for a study of T cell responses to AZD1222 COVID-19 vaccine. Notes on this clone: Its target is unknown.

Clones were read by immunoSEQ multiplex PCR, and TCRdb kept only the in-frame ones, dropping some. The table has about 150,000 clones, approximately 92% seen once; the top ten hold 3% to 3.5%. The study, taken as a whole, reports: The study found vaccine-associated CD4 TCRs spanning spike, dominant at 160-218 and 743-854. Seropositivity was recorded at baseline in only five to seven AZD1222 recipients. Clonal diversity was possibly underestimated; the donors were predominantly white British and more often female. Without day 14 samples, only post-peak T cell repertoires were studied.

This sample comprised peripheral blood, obtained 28 days after the second AZD1222 dose. The clonotype comes from an adult who received the AZD1222 COVID-19 vaccine.

For the CDR3, the DNA is TGTGCCACCAGTGATTTGGGGGAAGCAAACAATGAGCAGTTCTTC. It specifies CATSDLGEANNEQFF. The chain recombines TRBV24-1 with TRBJ2-1; D unresolved. V was clipped by 0 bases and J by 5 bases, with 10 bases between them. The CDR3 has 15 residues. Germline assignment: CDR1 KGHDR and CDR2 SFDVKD.